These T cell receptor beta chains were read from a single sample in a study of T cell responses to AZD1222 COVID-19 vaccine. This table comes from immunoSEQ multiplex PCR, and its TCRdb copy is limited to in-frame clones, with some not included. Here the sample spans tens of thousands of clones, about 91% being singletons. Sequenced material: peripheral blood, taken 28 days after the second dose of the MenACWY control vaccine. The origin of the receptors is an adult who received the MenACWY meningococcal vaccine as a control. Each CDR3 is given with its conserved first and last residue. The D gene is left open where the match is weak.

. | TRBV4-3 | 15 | CASSQVRAAAYEQYF
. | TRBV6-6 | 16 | CASSYGTSGINQPQHF
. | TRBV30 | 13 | CAWRLGENTEAFF
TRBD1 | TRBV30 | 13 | CAWSKQGSTEAFF
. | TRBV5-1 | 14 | CASSAGTEGEKLFF
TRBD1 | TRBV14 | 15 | CASSQGTGIFYGYTF
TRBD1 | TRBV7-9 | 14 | CASSLTGRGNGYTF
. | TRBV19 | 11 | CASSMRGEQFF
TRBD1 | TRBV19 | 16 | CASSSGQGKGNQPQHF
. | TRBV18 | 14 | CASSPTAGNQPQHF
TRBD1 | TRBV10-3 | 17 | CAISEAVGTGSNQPQHF
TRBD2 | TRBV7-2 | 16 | CASSLEARGTYNEQFF
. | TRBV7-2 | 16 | CASSLEGPGLGTEAFF
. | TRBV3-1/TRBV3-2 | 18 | CASSQVGAGSSGANVLTF
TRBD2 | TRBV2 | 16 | CASSEGGGTIIDTQYF
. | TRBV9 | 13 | CASVGPGGTEAFF
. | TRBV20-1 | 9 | CSAGYEQYF
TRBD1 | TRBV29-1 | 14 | CSVIRTGIDYGYTF